The following is a TCR beta chain sequence with its context. Its target is not known. TCRdb re-analysed the reads in MiXCR, keeping a single row per CDR3 protein. The top ten clones hold more than 12% of a sample with approximately 990,000 distinct CDR3 sequences, around 30% of them seen once. The V gene lost 4 bases and the J gene lost 8 bases, with 16 bases spanning the gap. The germline CDR1 and CDR2 sequences are LGHNA and YNFKEQ. The CDR3 consists of 14 residues. This sample stems from a study of T cell repertoires in cytomegalovirus infection. Study in general: Recently described HLA-C-restricted plus well-studied HLA-B-restricted CMV epitopes were used. Through public TCR beta signatures, both CMV infection and matching HLA type were indicated. General study points: Carriage of CMV together with the relevant HLA was identifiable through cumulative public TCR beta family frequency. HLA-C-restricted, CMV-specific TCR beta clonotypes were dominant ex vivo.

The clonotype originates from a human donor in good health (CMV status not recorded). Some clones in this sample may be carry-over from other donors' samples. This specimen was cultured CD8+ T cells from PBMCs, taken from culture after CMV antigen stimulation. The chain carries TRBV4-2 and TRBJ2-3; possibly TRBD1 or TRBD2 for D (5 bases each). The CDR3 loop reads CASSPDLMGVTQYF. In nucleotides, the CDR3 is TGTGCCAGCAGCCCGGACTTGATGGGGGTTACGCAGTATTTT.